Given below is one T cell receptor (beta chain) in context. Measured with immunoSEQ multiplex PCR; TCRdb has only the in-frame clones, and not every one. This repertoire includes about 190,000 clones. J lost 8 bases, V lost 5 bases, and 4 bases had no gene match. The CDR3 is made up of 13 amino acids. Germline V gives CDR1 LNHDA, CDR2 SQIVND (reference sequence). The sample is drawn from a study of control samples from healthy donors and cancer patients. The TCR comes from a woman aged 30 to 39 in good health. The sample consisted of blood. V is TRBV19 and J is TRBJ2-1, with 9 bases aligning to TRBD1. The CDR3 nucleotides read TGTGCCAGTAGTTCGGACAGGGGCGATGAGCAGTTCTTC. This gives the protein CASSSDRGDEQFF.